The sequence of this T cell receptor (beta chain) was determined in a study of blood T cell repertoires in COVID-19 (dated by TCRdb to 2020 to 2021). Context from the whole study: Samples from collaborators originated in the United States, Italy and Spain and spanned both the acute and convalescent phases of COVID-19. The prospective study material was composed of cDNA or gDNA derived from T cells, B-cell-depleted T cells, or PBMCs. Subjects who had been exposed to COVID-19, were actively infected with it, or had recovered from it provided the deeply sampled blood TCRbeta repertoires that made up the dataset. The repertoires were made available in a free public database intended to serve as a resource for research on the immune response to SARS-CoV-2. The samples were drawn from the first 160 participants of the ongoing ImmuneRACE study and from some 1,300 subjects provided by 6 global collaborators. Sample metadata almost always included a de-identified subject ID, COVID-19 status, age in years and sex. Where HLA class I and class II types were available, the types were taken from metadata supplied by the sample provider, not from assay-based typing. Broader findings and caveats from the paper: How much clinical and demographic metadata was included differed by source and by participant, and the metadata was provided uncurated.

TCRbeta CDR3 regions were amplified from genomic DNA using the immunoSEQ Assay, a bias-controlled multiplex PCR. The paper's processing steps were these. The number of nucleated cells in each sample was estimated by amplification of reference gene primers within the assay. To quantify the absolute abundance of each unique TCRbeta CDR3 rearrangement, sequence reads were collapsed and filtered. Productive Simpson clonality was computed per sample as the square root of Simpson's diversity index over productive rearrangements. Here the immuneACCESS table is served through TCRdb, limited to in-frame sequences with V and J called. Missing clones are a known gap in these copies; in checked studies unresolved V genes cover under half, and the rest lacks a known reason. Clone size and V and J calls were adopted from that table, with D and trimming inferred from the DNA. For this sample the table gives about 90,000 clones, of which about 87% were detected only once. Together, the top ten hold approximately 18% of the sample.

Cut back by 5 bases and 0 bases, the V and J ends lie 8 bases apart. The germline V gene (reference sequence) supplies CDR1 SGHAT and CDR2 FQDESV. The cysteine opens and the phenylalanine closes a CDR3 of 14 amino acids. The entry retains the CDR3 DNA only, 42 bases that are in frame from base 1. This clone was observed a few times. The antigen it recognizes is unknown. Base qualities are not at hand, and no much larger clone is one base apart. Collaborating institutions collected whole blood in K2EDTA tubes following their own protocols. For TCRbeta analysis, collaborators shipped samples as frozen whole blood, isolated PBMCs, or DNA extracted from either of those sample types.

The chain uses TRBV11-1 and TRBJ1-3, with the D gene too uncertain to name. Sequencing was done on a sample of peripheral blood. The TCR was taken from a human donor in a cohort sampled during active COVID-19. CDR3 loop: CASSRGSSGNTIYF. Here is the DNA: TGTGCCAGCAGCCGCGGAAGCTCTGGAAACACCATATATTTT.